This T cell receptor (beta chain) was sequenced in a study of beta chain features in type 1 diabetes. About the research overall: All of the samples together had roughly 110 million sorted cells examined. Study-wide results and caveats: VDJ junctions in type 1 diabetes patients carried more deletions and fewer insertions. Moderately but significantly shorter TCRB CDR3s were found in Type 1 diabetes patients in all four CD4+ subsets. Still unanswered here is whether HLA type influences TCRB rearrangement.

This clone was seen more than once but under ten times. Its antigen is undetermined. CD4+ cells of the naive, central memory, regulatory and stem cell-like memory types were sorted via CD45RO/CCR7/CD25/CD127/CD95/CD27. Sequencing targeted expressed TCRB transcripts, as all isolated RNA had been reverse transcribed. Sequenced by immunoSEQ multiplex PCR; TCRdb stores in-frame clones only, minus some. The sample records a few hundred thousand clones, roughly 17% being singletons. The CDR3 is made up of 16 amino acids. Germline V gene data show CDR1 as SQVTM and CDR2 as ANQGSEA. V dropped 3 bases and J dropped 0; count of bases not matched to a gene: 6.

The chain joins TRBV29-1 to TRBJ2-1; 9 positions match TRBD2. This receptor was taken from a man younger than 40 with type 1 diabetes. The sequenced material came from naive CD4+ T cells from blood. Here the CDR3 DNA reads TGCAGCGTTGATTCGTTTAGCGGGAGCTCCTACAATGAGCAGTTCTTC. It translates to CSVDSFSGSSYNEQFF.